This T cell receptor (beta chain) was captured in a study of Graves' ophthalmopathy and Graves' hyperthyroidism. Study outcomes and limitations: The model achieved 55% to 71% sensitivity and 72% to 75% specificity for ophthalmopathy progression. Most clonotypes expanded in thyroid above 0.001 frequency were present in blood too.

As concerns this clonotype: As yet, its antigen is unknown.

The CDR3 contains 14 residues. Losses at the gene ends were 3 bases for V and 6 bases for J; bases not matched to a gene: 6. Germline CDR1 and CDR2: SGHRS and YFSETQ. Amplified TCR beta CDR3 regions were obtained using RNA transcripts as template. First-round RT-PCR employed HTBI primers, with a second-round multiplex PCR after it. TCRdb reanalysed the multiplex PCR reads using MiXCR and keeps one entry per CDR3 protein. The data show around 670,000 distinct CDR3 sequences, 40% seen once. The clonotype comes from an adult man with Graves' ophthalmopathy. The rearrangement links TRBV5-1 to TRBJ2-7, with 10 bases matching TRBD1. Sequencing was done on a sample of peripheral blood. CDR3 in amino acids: CASSWTGTGAEQYF. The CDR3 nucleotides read TGCGCCAGCAGCTGGACCGGGACAGGGGCCGAGCAGTACTTC. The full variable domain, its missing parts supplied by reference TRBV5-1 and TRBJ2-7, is KAGVTQTPRYLIKTRGQQVTLSCSPISGHRSVSWYQQTPGQGLQFLFEYFSETQRNKGNFPGRFSGRQFSNSRSEMNVSTLELGDSALYLCASSWTGTGAEQYFGPGTRLTVT.